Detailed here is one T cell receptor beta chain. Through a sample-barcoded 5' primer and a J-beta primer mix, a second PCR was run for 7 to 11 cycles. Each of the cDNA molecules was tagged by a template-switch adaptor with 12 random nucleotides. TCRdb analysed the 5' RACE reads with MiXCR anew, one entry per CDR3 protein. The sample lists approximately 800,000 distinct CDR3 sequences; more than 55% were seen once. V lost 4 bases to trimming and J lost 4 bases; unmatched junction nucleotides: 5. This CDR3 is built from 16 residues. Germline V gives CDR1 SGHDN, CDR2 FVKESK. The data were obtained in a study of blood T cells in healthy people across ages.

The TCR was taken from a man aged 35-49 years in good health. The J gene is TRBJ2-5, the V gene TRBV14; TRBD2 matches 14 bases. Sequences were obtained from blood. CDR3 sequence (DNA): TGTGCCAGCAGCCCCCCCGGGACTAGCGGGGGAGAGACCCAGTACTTC. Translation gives CASSPPGTSGGETQYF.